In this sample, the clone carrying this T cell receptor beta chain turned up many times. Antigen specificity is unknown. These data belong to a study of T cells in Graves' hyperthyroidism and ophthalmopathy. General study points: Blood also contained most expanded thyroid clonotypes above 0.001. Median prediction lead before ophthalmopathy onset was around 6.9 months with the model.

After removal of 11 bases from V and 0 bases from J, the junction contained 10 bases not matched to a gene. Germline V gives CDR1 ENHRY, CDR2 SYGVKD. The CDR3 is made up of 16 amino acids. The source material, RNA transcripts, was used to amplify TCR beta CDR3 regions. RT-PCR in the first round (using the HTBI primer set) targeted the TCR CDR3. TCRdb reanalysed the multiplex PCR reads using MiXCR and keeps one entry per CDR3 protein. The sample yields around 520,000 distinct CDR3 sequences, around 15% seen once. The sample comprised blood. This receptor was obtained from a woman aged 18 to 35 with Graves' hyperthyroidism. The chain is built from TRBV10-3 and TRBJ2-2, with 9 bases identical to TRBD2. This chain's CDR3 is CAVNPGLASNTGELFF. The CDR3 nucleotides read TGTGCCGTCAACCCGGGACTAGCCTCGAACACCGGGGAGCTGTTTTTT.